These 7 T cell receptor beta chains were sequenced from one sample in a study of blood T cells in healthy people across ages. The authors ran a second PCR of about 7 to 12 cycles using a sample-barcoded 5' primer and a J-beta primer mix. In TCRdb, the 5' RACE reads were re-called with MiXCR into one record per CDR3 protein. The sample carries over 700,000 distinct CDR3 sequences, approximately 25% recorded once. The same sample was also studied in work on T cells of mothers and their children.

Sequenced sample: blood. All receptors derive from a boy between 10 and 17 years old in good health.

Comments on this clonotype: A read error may produce the germline difference seen at one junction end. This rearrangement joins TRBV13 to TRBJ2-5; D gene unclear. The germline V gene has CDR1 PRHDT and CDR2 FYEKMQ (reference sequence). The CDR3 length is 14 residues. The CDR3 here is CASSSQRQLETLYF. DNA for the CDR3: TGTGCCAGCAGCTCACAAAGGCAGCTCGAGACCCTGTACTTC.

This clonotype was picked up a small number of times. This sequence joins TRBV7-9 and TRBJ2-1, with TRBD2 identical over 7 bases. Trimming took 5 bases from V and 6 from J; bases not matched to a gene: 13. The CDR3 loop spans 16 amino acids. Germline values: CDR1 SEHNR, CDR2 FQNEAQ (reference sequence). The CDR3 region is CASSPPDGRSRNEQFF. The CDR3 nucleotides read TGTGCCAGCAGCCCGCCGGACGGGAGGTCTCGCAATGAGCAGTTCTTC.

The V and J genes are TRBV20-1 and TRBJ2-1, with 10 positions matching TRBD2. Germline CDR1 is DFQATT and CDR2 is SNEGSKA (reference sequence). Trimming took 1 base from V and 4 from J; bases not matched to a gene: 10. The CDR3 spans 17 residues. For the CDR3, the DNA is TGCAGTGCTAGAGGGGGCCCGGCTAGCGGGAGTTACAATGAGCAGTTCTTC. Translated, it gives CSARGGPASGSYNEQFF.

This clonotype was seen only a few times. V and J are TRBV20-1 and TRBJ2-5, with a possible D match to TRBD2 (6 bases). Trimming cost V 1 base and J 5 bases, with 17 bases left between them. Germline-derived CDR1 and CDR2 are DFQATT and SNEGSKA (reference sequence). The CDR3 runs to 15 residues. This CDR3 reads CSARGRVGAAETQYF. The CDR3 coding sequence is TGCAGTGCTAGAGGGAGGGTTGGGGCAGCGGAGACCCAGTACTTC.

In its sample, this clonotype was seen a few times. The chain links TRBV7-2 to TRBJ2-5; 8 nucleotides align to TRBD2. Germline CDR1 and CDR2: SGHTA and FQGNSA. The CDR3 runs 13 residues. The trim removed 4 bases at V and 7 bases at J, leaving 5 bases unmatched. The CDR3 here is CASSSGGAVTQYF. CDR3 bases: TGTGCCAGCAGCTCGGGGGGGGCGGTGACCCAGTACTTC.

This chain links TRBV5-4 with TRBJ2-5, with no clear D. The J call is in doubt because the DNA end fits TRBJ2-1 better. The CDR3 sequence is 12 residues long. Germline V gene sequence: CDR1 SGHNT, CDR2 YYREEE (reference sequence). The CDR3 spells CASSEPMNEQFF. CDR3 nucleotide sequence: TGTGCCAGCAGCGAACCCATGAATGAGCAGTTCTTC.

This clonotype turned up a few times. As DNA, the CDR3 is TGCGCCAGCAGCCAAGATTGGGCTAGCGGGGGGCCCGGAAAGACCCAGTACTTC. Residues: CASSQDWASGGPGKTQYF. The V gene is TRBV4-3, the J gene TRBJ2-5, with TRBD2 matching 11 bases. Germline trimming cut 0 bases from V and 6 bases from J; bases unmatched to any gene: 12. CDR1 is LGHNA, CDR2 YSLEER, per germline. The CDR3 has 18 residues.